The clone carrying this TCR beta chain was counted a few times. What it binds is unknown. Trimming at V came to 3 bases and at J to 0 bases, leaving 5 bases not matched to a gene. CDR3 length equals 15 residues. CDR1 is SGHRS and CDR2 is YFSETQ in the germline V gene. The data derive from a study of cytomegalovirus exposure and HLA in healthy donors. Whole-study results and caveats: Many donors carried some public TCRs, although rarity characterized most TCR sequences. Some TCR beta chains (roughly 160 of them) were listed as cytomegalovirus-associated. In vitro assays verified that a few CMV-associated chains recognized CMV antigens specifically.

TCRdb's table, derived via immunoSEQ multiplex PCR, lists solely in-frame clones and lacks some. The sample lists over 150,000 clones; 70% to 90% were seen once. Material for sequencing was PBMCs. This TCR came from a man aged 18 to 30 in good health and CMV-seropositive. The V gene is TRBV5-1, the J gene TRBJ2-7, with TRBD1 identical over 8 bases. The CDR3 DNA reads as TGCGCCAGCAGCTCCGGTGGGACAGGCTCCTACGAGCAGTACTTC. Translated, it gives CASSSGGTGSYEQYF.